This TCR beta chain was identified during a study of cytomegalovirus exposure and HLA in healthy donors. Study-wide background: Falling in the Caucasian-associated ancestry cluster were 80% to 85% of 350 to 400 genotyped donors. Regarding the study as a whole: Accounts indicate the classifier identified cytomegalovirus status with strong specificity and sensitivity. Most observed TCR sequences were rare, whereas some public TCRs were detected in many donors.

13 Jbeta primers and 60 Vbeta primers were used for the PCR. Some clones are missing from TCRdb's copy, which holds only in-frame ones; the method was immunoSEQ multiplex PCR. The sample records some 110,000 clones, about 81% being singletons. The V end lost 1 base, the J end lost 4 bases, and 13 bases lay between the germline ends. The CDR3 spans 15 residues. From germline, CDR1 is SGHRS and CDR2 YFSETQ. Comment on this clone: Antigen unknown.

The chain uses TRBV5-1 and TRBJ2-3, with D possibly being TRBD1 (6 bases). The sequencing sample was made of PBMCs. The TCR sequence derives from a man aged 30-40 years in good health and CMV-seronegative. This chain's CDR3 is CASSLTRGNPDTQYF. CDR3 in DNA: TGCGCCAGCAGCTTGACCAGGGGAAATCCAGATACGCAGTATTTT.